A single count supports the clone carrying this T cell receptor (beta chain). The antigen remains unidentified. The PCR employed 60 Vbeta primers together with 13 Jbeta primers. The assay was immunoSEQ multiplex PCR, and TCRdb's table has in-frame clones only and misses some. The profile shows 150,000 to 200,000 clones, roughly 85% of them singletons. These data belong to a study of cytomegalovirus exposure and HLA in healthy donors. Study summary: An earlier analysis identified 120 million or so unique TCR beta sequences in about 179 million T cells.

General study results and limits: Further analysis was carried out later, and it showed several of the most significant clusters appearing linked to common viral pathogens. Specific recognition of CMV antigens was confirmed in vitro for three chains (all CMV-associated). Accounts indicate the classifier identified cytomegalovirus status with strong specificity and sensitivity.

Trimming removed 0 bases from V and 4 bases from J, with 10 bases in between. CDR3 length: 15 residues. Per the germline V gene, CDR1 is LNHDA and CDR2 is SQIVND (reference sequence). This receptor was identified in a woman aged 18 to 35 in good health and CMV-seronegative. The chain recombines TRBV19 with TRBJ1-3, with D perhaps TRBD1 (5 bases). Sequenced sample: PBMCs. This chain's CDR3 is CASSIDRTYGNTIYF. The CDR3 DNA follows: TGTGCCAGTAGTATAGACAGGACATACGGAAACACCATATATTTT.